The clone carrying this T cell receptor (beta chain) was detected once. Produced via immunoSEQ multiplex PCR; TCRdb's table is partial and in-frame only. Of 2,000 to 3,000 clones listed, approximately 84% are singletons. Germline V CDR1 and CDR2: MDHEN, SYDVKM. CDR3 length: 12 amino acids. Trimming removed 2 bases at V and 4 bases at J, with 5 bases between. These data are taken from a study of regulatory and conventional T cells in RAG deficiency. Study in general: CID or atypical SCID patients with hypomorphic RAG mutations often have autoimmunity.

Genomic DNA came from blood conventional CD4+ T cells gated CD25-low CD127-high. Of eight RAG-deficient patients, one had SCID, two Omenn syndrome, five CID or atypical SCID. The source of this sequence is a human donor with RAG deficiency presenting as severe combined immunodeficiency. This chain uses TRBV28 with TRBJ1-2; the D is unclear. The material sequenced was CD4+ effector T cells sorted from blood. CDR3 in amino acids: CASSLHRYGYTF. The CDR3 DNA is TGTGCCAGCAGTTTACATCGCTATGGCTACACCTTC.